Included here is one T cell receptor (beta chain) sequence, with context. This specimen comes from a study of human T cells and chemical hapten exposure. On the study more broadly: In the sensitization step, 2% DPC was placed on about 2 cm by about 2 cm of upper inner arm skin.

This CDR3 is built from 15 residues. After removal of 1 base from V and 8 bases from J, the junction contained 5 bases not matched to a gene. Germline CDR1 and CDR2: MDHEN and SYDVKM. The time point: pre-sensitization, week 0. Stated treatment: therapeutic diphenylcyclopropenone sensitization with weekly scalp DPC. The starting material, unfractionated whole blood, was used for total RNA extraction. Unique molecular identifiers were linked by the library to individual cDNA molecules. TCRdb re-called the RACE reads through MiXCR, storing one row per CDR3 protein. The top ten clones hold around 10% of a sample with tens of thousands of distinct CDR3 sequences, over 9% of them seen once.

The sample consisted of whole blood, taken in connection with sensitization to the hapten diphenylcyclopropenone (DPC). The clonotype was recovered from a man aged 40-49 years with alopecia areata. Some clones in this sample may be carry-over from other donors' samples. V is TRBV28 and J is TRBJ2-1; the match to TRBD1 covers 10 bases. The CDR3 DNA sequence: TGTGCCAGCAGTTTATTAGGGGACAGGGGCGATGAGCAGTTCTTC. Translation gives CASSLLGDRGDEQFF.